A selection of T cell receptor beta chains follows, all from one sample in a study of cytomegalovirus exposure and HLA in healthy donors. Sequencing was performed with immunoSEQ multiplex PCR; in TCRdb, only in-frame clones are kept and a portion is missing. The sample contains a few hundred thousand clones, about 90% of which appear only once. The sequencing sample was made of PBMCs. Receptors were obtained from a woman aged 18-29 years in good health and CMV-seronegative. Both conserved end residues are part of each CDR3. D genes are given only for firm matches. Not every row has a clone size; where given, it reads once, few, many or a size class.

DNA	CDR3	J	D	V	size
TGCGCCAGCAGCCTCGGACACCTCACCAACTATAATTCACCCCTCCACTTT	CASSLGHLTNYNSPLHF	TRBJ1-6	.	TRBV4-3	.
TGTGCCAGCAGGGACAGGAGAGCCTACGAGCAGTACTTC	CASRDRRAYEQYF	TRBJ2-7	TRBD1	TRBV6-1	.
TGTGCCAGCAGCCCCGACAGGAACCATGGCTACACCTTC	CASSPDRNHGYTF	TRBJ1-2	.	TRBV7-9	.
TGTGCCAGCTCACCACCGGACAACCACTACGAGCAGTACTTC	CASSPPDNHYEQYF	TRBJ2-7	.	TRBV18	.
TGTGCCAGCAGCGGAACTAGCGGGGACAATGAGCAGTTCTTC	CASSGTSGDNEQFF	TRBJ2-1	TRBD2	TRBV9	.
TGTGCCAGCAGCTTTAGCGGGGGGGCCCTCTCCTACAATGAGCAGTTCTTC	CASSFSGGALSYNEQFF	TRBJ2-1	TRBD2	TRBV13	.
TGTGCCATCAGTGATCAACGACACTACACCGGGGAGCTGTTTTTT	CAISDQRHYTGELFF	TRBJ2-2	.	TRBV10-3	.
TGTGCCAGTAGTATAGCCGGGACTTCACAAGAGACCCAGTACTTC	CASSIAGTSQETQYF	TRBJ2-5	.	TRBV19	.
TGCGCCAGCAGCCAGGCGACAGGGATGGATACGCAGTATTTT	CASSQATGMDTQYF	TRBJ2-3	TRBD1	TRBV4-3	.
TGTGCCAGCAGCTCCTACCCGCCCCACAGAGAAAAAGAGACCCAGTACTTC	CASSSYPPHREKETQYF	TRBJ2-5	.	TRBV7-9	once
TGTGCCAGTAGTATCGTGGCAGGTCAATCACCCCTCCACTTT	CASSIVAGQSPLHF	TRBJ1-6	.	TRBV19	.
TGTGCCAGCAGCCCGGCGCCCTTCGGGAATTCACCCCTCCACTTT	CASSPAPFGNSPLHF	TRBJ1-6	.	TRBV7-2	.